A single sample is the source of the 6 T cell receptor beta chains below, sequenced in a study of identical twins. In TCRdb, the 5' RACE reads were re-called with MiXCR into one record per CDR3 protein. The sample has approximately 210,000 distinct CDR3 sequences, more than 15% seen once; the top ten hold 40%. Another study also made use of these data, one on T cells expressing NK-cell markers.

The sample was CD8+ T cells sorted from blood. Receptor source: a woman aged 18-29 years in good health.

This chain connects TRBV12-3 or TRBV12-4 to TRBJ2-3; maybe TRBD1 (7 bases). There are 17 residues in the CDR3. Trimming removed 5 bases at V and 1 base at J, with 19 bases between. The CDR3 protein is CASSPPGGRVGTDTQYF. The CDR3 DNA is TGTGCCAGCAGTCCCCCAGGGGGGCGGGTTGGCACAGATACGCAGTATTTT.

This clonotype was observed a single time. A read error may produce the germline difference seen at one junction end. The V call is TRBV7-7, the J call TRBJ2-1; 7 positions match TRBD2. CDR3 length equals 17 residues. CDR1 is SSHAT, CDR2 FNYEAQ, per germline (reference sequence). The CDR3 DNA sequence: TGTGCTAGCAGCTTAGGCAGTCGCGGCGGGGGATACAATGAGCAGTTCTTC. It translates to CASSLGSRGGGYNEQFF.

This sequence joins TRBV27 and TRBJ2-3; D gene ambiguous. This CDR3 has 14 amino acids. CDR1 and CDR2 (germline): MNHEY, SMNVEV (reference sequence). V dropped 2 bases and J dropped 5 bases, with 11 bases sitting between them. CDR3 sequence (DNA): TGTGCCAGCAGTTTAATGAACGGCAGAGATACGCAGTATTTT. Amino acid sequence: CASSLMNGRDTQYF.

The chain employs TRBV3-1 and TRBJ1-2; D is ambiguous. V was clipped by 0 bases and J by 13 bases, with 24 bases between them. CDR3 size: 16 residues. Germline V gives CDR1 LGHDT, CDR2 YNNKEL (reference sequence). CDR3 amino acids: CASSQDRGIYVGEATF. The CDR3 DNA is TGTGCCAGCAGCCAAGATCGGGGAATTTATGTGGGAGAGGCCACCTTC.

The chain combines TRBV18 with TRBJ2-1; 9 bases agree with TRBD2. Germline-derived CDR1 and CDR2 are KGHSH and LQKENI. The CDR3 extends over 15 amino acids. V was clipped by 3 bases and J by 5 bases; unmatched bases: 5. CDR3 DNA: TGTGCCAGCTCACCTGCAGCGGGAGGTGACAATGAGCAGTTCTTC. This encodes CASSPAAGGDNEQFF.

The V and J genes are TRBV29-1 and TRBJ2-7; 10 positions match TRBD2. The V gene's germline CDR1 is SQVTM and CDR2 ANQGSEA. There are 15 residues in the CDR3. With V trimmed by 4 bases and J by 2 bases, 8 bases remained unmatched. For the CDR3, the DNA is TGCAGCGTTGGGAGCTTTACTAGCGGGGCCTACGAGCAGTACTTC. This translates into CSVGSFTSGAYEQYF.